Many counts were recorded for the clone carrying this T cell receptor beta chain. No antigen is known for it. These data belong to a study of T-cell reconstitution after alpha-beta-depleted transplantation in children. Construction of the TCRbeta library involved unique molecular identifiers. TCRdb reprocessed the PCR reads with MiXCR, giving one entry per CDR3 protein. The repertoire holds more than 85,000 distinct CDR3 sequences, about 6% seen once, with approximately 6.6% in the top ten. V was trimmed by 5 bases and J by 7 bases, leaving 21 bases between them. This CDR3 comprises 17 residues. Germline V gene sequence: CDR1 KGHSH, CDR2 LQKENI. Study-level points and caveats: Reportedly, alpha-beta T cells present about two months post-transplant originated from several hundred expanded clones of graft origin. Newly made T cells mostly supplied T-cell counts and diversity one year after transplant.

The source was PBMCs, mostly from graft donor cells, collected 60 days after TCRalphabeta/CD19-depleted stem cell transplant. The clonotype comes from a female patient between 2 and 10 years old who had a stem cell transplant for Fanconi anemia, so the T cells may come from the graft donor. J is TRBJ1-6 and V is TRBV18; D is possibly TRBD1 (5 bases). CDR3 residues: CASSGLQGRYRNSPLHF. The DNA for the CDR3 is TGTGCCAGCTCAGGACTCCAGGGAAGGTATCGGAATTCACCCCTCCACTTT.